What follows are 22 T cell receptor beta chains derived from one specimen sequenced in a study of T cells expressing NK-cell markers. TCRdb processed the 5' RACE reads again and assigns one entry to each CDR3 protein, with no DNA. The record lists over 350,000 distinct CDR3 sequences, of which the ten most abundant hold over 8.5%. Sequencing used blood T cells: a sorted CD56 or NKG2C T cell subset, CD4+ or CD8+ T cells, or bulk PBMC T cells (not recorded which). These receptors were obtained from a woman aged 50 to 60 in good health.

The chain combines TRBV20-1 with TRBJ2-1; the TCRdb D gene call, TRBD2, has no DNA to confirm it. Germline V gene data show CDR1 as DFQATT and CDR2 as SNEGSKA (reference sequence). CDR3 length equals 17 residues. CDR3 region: CSARGGEAGTSYNEQFF.

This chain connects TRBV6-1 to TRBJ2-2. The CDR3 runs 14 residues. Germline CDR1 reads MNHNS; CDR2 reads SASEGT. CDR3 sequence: CASSEARNTGELFF.

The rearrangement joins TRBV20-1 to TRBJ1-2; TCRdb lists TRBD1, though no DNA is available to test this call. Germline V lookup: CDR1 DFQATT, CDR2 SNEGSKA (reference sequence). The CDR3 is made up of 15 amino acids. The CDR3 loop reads CSARPQDRGSYGYTF.

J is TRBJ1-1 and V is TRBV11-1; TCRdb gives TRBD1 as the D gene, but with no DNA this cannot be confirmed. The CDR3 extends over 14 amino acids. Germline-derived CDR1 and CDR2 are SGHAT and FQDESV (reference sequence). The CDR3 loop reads CASSTVKGAAEAFF.

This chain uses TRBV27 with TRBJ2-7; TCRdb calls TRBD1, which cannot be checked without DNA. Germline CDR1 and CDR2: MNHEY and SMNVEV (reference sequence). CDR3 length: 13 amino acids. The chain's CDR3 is CASSWGQSYEQYF.

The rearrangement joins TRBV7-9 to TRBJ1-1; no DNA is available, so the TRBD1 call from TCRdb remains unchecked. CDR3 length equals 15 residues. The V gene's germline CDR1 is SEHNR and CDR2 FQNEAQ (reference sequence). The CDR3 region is CASSYATGLNTEAFF.

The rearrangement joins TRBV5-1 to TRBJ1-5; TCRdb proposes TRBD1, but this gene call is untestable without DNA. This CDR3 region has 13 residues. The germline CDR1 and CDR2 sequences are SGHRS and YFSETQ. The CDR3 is CTRGRKDNQPQHF.

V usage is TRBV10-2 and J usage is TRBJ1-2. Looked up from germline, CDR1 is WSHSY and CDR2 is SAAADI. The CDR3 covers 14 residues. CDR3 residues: CASSENSFGYGYTF.

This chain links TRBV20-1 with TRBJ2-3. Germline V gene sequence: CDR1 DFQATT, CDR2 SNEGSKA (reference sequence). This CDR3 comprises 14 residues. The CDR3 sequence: CSARAHPSTDTQYF.

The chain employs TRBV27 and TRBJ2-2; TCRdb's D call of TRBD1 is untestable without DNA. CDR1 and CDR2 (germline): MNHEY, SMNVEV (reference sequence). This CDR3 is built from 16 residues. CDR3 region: CASSFLGTGHTGELFF.

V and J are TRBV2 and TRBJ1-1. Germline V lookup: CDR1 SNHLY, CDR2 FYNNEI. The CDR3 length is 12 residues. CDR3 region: CASKRTLPGAFF. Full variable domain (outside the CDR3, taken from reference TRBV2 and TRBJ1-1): EPEVTQTPSHQVTQMGQEVILRCVPISNHLYFYWYRQILGQKVEFLVSFYNNEISEKSEIFDDQFSVERPDGSNFTLKIRSTKLEDSAMYFCASKRTLPGAFFGQGTRLTVV.

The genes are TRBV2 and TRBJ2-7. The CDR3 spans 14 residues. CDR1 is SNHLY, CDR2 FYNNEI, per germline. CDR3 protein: CASSRTDARYEQYF.

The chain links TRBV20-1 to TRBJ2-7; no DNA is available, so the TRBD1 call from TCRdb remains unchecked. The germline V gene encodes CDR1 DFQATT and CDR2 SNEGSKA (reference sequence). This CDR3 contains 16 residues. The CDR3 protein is CSAREVGTLSNYEQYF.

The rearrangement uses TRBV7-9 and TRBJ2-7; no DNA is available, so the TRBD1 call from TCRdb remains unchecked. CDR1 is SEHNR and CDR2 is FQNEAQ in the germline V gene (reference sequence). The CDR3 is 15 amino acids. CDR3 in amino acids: CASSFGTGVAYEQYF.

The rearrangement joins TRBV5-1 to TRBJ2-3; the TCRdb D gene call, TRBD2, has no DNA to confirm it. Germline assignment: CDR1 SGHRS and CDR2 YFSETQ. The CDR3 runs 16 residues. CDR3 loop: CASSRRPADSTDTQYF.

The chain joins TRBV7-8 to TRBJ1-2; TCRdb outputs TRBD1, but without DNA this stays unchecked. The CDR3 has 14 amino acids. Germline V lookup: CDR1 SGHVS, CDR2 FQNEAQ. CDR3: CASSSTRTAYGYTF. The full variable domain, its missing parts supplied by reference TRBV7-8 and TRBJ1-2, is GAGVSQSPRYKVAKRGQDVALRCDPISGHVSLFWYQQALGQGPEFLTYFQNEAQLDKSGLPSDRFFAERPEGSVSTLKIQRTQQEDSAVYLCASSSTRTAYGYTFGSGTRLTVV.

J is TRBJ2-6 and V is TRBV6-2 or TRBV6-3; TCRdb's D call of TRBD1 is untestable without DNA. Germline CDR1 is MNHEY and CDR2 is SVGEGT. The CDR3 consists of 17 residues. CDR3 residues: CASSYGAAGAGANVLTF.

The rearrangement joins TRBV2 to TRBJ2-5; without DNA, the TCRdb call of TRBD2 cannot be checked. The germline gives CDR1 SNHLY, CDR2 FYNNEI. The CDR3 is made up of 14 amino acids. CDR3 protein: CASSRRLVGETQYF.

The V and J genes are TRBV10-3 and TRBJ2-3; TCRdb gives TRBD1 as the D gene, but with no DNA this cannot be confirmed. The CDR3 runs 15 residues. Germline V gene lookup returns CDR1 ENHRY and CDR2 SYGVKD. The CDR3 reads CATEKGTLRTDTQYF.

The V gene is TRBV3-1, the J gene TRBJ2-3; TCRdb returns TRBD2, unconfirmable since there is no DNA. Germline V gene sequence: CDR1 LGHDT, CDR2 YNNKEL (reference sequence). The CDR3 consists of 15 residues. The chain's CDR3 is CASSPSGRGGDTQYF.

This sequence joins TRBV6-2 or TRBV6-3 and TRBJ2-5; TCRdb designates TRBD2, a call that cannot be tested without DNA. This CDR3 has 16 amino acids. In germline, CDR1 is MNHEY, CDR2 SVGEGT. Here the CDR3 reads CASSSSRTSGRRTQYF.

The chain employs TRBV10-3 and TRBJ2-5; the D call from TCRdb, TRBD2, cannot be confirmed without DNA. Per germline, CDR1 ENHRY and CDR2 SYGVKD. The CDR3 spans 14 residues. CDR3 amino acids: CAISDEGPQETQYF.